A selection of T cell receptor beta chains follows, all from one sample in a study of blood T cell repertoires in COVID-19. Libraries were prepared by immunoSEQ multiplex PCR; TCRdb keeps only in-frame clonotypes and omits some of them. In the table there are 150,000 or so clones, 90% to 95% of which are singletons. The sequenced sample was peripheral blood. Receptors were obtained from a man between 45 and 60 years old with acute or convalescent COVID-19. Both conserved end residues are part of each CDR3. A D gene is named only where the DNA matches it firmly. Rows may omit the clone size; those that give it use once, few, many or a size class.

j_gene,abundance,v_gene,d_gene,CDR3nt,CDR3aa
TRBJ1-2,.,TRBV6-5,.,TGTGCCAGCACCCGAGAGGGCGCTGGCCCCTATGGCTACACCTTC,CASTREGAGPYGYTF
TRBJ1-5,.,TRBV7-9,.,TGTGCCAGCAGCTCCCGGGGGTTGGGAGGCAATCAGCCCCAGCATTTT,CASSSRGLGGNQPQHF
TRBJ1-2,.,TRBV19,.,TGTGCCAGTAGTCGACAGAGCAACTATGGCTACACCTTC,CASSRQSNYGYTF
TRBJ2-6,.,TRBV9,.,TGTGCCAGCAGCGGGGCACGATCTGGGGCCAACGTCCTGACTTTC,CASSGARSGANVLTF
TRBJ2-5,.,TRBV10-3,.,TGTGCCATCAGTGAGTTGATCGGGGGGCCCCAGTACTTC,CAISELIGGPQYF
TRBJ1-1,once,TRBV7-2,.,TGTGCCAGCTGCGTACAGGAAAACACTGAAGCTTTCTTT,CASCVQENTEAFF
TRBJ1-3,.,TRBV19,.,TGTGCCAGTAGTATTCCCGGCTCTGGAAACACCATATATTTT,CASSIPGSGNTIYF
TRBJ2-7,.,TRBV11-3,TRBD2,TGTGCCAGCAGCCCAGGGGCGACTAGCGGGAGGGGCGGCTCGAACTTC,CASSPGATSGRGGSNF
TRBJ2-5,.,TRBV27,TRBD1,TGTGCCAGCAGTTTGCTCACAGGGGGAACGGAGACCCAGTACTTC,CASSLLTGGTETQYF
TRBJ1-1,.,TRBV14,.,TGTGCCAGCAGCCAAGACAATCTTAGGCGACTAGACACTGAAGCTTTCTTT,CASSQDNLRRLDTEAFF
TRBJ1-3,.,TRBV19,.,TGTGCCAGTAGTATAGATTCTGGCTTCGGAAACACCATATATTTT,CASSIDSGFGNTIYF
TRBJ2-1,.,TRBV27,TRBD2,TGTGCCAGCAGTACGCAGCGGGAGAGGTCCTACAATGAGCAGTTCTTC,CASSTQRERSYNEQFF
TRBJ1-2,.,TRBV7-9,.,TGTGCCAGCAGCGATCGGACCAGGGTGGGGTATGGCTACACCTTC,CASSDRTRVGYGYTF
TRBJ2-5,.,TRBV6-5,.,TGTGCCAGCAGCTACCGTCCGACGGGGGAGACCCAGTACTTC,CASSYRPTGETQYF
TRBJ2-3,.,TRBV13,TRBD2,TGTGCCAGCAGCCTACTAGCGGGAAGGGGAGATACGCAGTATTTT,CASSLLAGRGDTQYF
TRBJ2-1,.,TRBV24-1,.,TGTGCCACCAGTGACTCGACTACGCATGAGCAGTTCTTC,CATSDSTTHEQFF
TRBJ1-1,.,TRBV12-5,.,TGTGCTAGTGGTTTAGTGAGGACTGAAGCTTTCTTT,CASGLVRTEAFF
TRBJ1-5,.,TRBV28,.,TGTGCCAGCAGTTTGTATTTTTGGTGGGGCGACGTTAGCAATCAGCCCCAGCATTTT,CASSLYFWWGDVSNQPQHF
TRBJ1-3,.,TRBV5-6,.,TGTGCCAGCAGCATTCGCCGGTCATCAAGAAACACCATATATTTT,CASSIRRSSRNTIYF
TRBJ2-5,.,TRBV2,.,TGTGCCAGCAGTGACGAGGGGAGGTCCCCAAGGGGCCAGTACTTC,CASSDEGRSPRGQYF
TRBJ2-2,once,TRBV19,TRBD2,TGTGCCAGTAACCCAGCGGGGGGCACCGGGGAGCTGTTTTTT,CASNPAGGTGELFF
TRBJ2-5,.,TRBV12-5,.,TGTGCTAGTGGTTTGGACAGAAAGACCCAGTACTTC,CASGLDRKTQYF
TRBJ1-5,.,TRBV6-2/TRBV6-3,TRBD1,TGTGCCAGCAGCCAGACAGGGGATCCTTATAGCAATCAGCCCCAGCATTTT,CASSQTGDPYSNQPQHF
TRBJ2-1,once,TRBV28,TRBD2,TGTGCCAGCAGTTTACTAGCGGGGCGGGGCGAGCAGTTCTTC,CASSLLAGRGEQFF
TRBJ1-5,once,TRBV10-2,TRBD1,TGCGCCAGCAGTTCACCGGGACAGGGCAATCAGCCCCAGCATTTT,CASSSPGQGNQPQHF
TRBJ2-2,.,TRBV16,.,TGTGCCAGCAGCCAATCGGGGGCAGCGAACACCGGGGAGCTGTTTTTT,CASSQSGAANTGELFF
TRBJ1-3,.,TRBV5-6,TRBD1,TGTGCCAGCAGCATAACAGGGGGTTCTGGAAACACCATATATTTT,CASSITGGSGNTIYF
TRBJ2-7,.,TRBV15,TRBD1,TGTGCCACCAGCACTACCGGGACAGGGTTCTACGAGCAGTACTTC,CATSTTGTGFYEQYF
TRBJ2-3,.,TRBV25-1,TRBD2,TGTGCCAGCAGTGGATGGAGCGGGAGAACAGATACGCAGTATTTT,CASSGWSGRTDTQYF
TRBJ2-7,.,TRBV6-5,TRBD1,TGTGCCAGCAGCTATGACAGGGGAGGCTCCTACGAGCAGTACTTC,CASSYDRGGSYEQYF
TRBJ1-2,.,TRBV13,.,TGTGCCAGCAGCTTAGGCAGGGACTATGGCTACACCTTC,CASSLGRDYGYTF
TRBJ2-7,.,TRBV5-1,TRBD1,TGCGCCAGCAGCCCAGCCGGGACAGGAGTTTGGGGGCAGTACTTC,CASSPAGTGVWGQYF
TRBJ2-2,.,TRBV9,.,TGTGCCAGCAGCGTCACAGCGGTCACCGGGGAGCTGTTTTTT,CASSVTAVTGELFF
TRBJ1-2,few,TRBV4-3,.,TGCGCCAGCAGCCAAGATACGCAGGGGAACTATGGCTACACCTTC,CASSQDTQGNYGYTF
TRBJ1-6,.,TRBV28,.,TGTGCCAGCAGTTTCCTAAATTCACCCCTCCACTTT,CASSFLNSPLHF
TRBJ2-2,.,TRBV5-4,.,TGTGCCAGCAGCTTGGCCCAGGGTGGGCAGGGCGACACCGGGGAGCTGTTTTTT,CASSLAQGGQGDTGELFF
TRBJ2-1,.,TRBV15,.,TGTGCCACCAGCAGAGATCGGGTCGGGGTGAGCTACAATGAGCAGTTCTTC,CATSRDRVGVSYNEQFF
TRBJ2-2,.,TRBV19,.,TGTGCCAGTAGTTGGGCCCCAACCGGGGAGCTGTTTTTT,CASSWAPTGELFF
TRBJ1-5,.,TRBV7-9,.,TGTGCCAGCAGCTTACAAAATCAGCCCCAGCATTTT,CASSLQNQPQHF
TRBJ2-1,.,TRBV10-2,.,TGCGCCAGCAGTGAGAGGGACTCCCCGAACCACAATGAGCAGTTCTTC,CASSERDSPNHNEQFF
TRBJ1-5,.,TRBV7-9,TRBD1,TGTGCCAGCAGCTTAGGGGGGACAGGGCAGGGCAATCAGCCCCAGCATTTT,CASSLGGTGQGNQPQHF
TRBJ2-1,.,TRBV27,TRBD1,TGTGCCAGCAATTCCAAACCGGGGACAGGGAGGAACAATGAGCAGTTCTTC,CASNSKPGTGRNNEQFF
TRBJ2-7,.,TRBV29-1,TRBD1,TGCAGCGTTGTGGACAGGGACGAGCAGTACTTC,CSVVDRDEQYF
TRBJ2-3,.,TRBV18,.,TGTGCCAGCTCACGTGGACAGAACACAGATACGCAGTATTTT,CASSRGQNTDTQYF
TRBJ1-2,.,TRBV4-2,.,TGTGCCAGCAGCCAAGAGGGACGGGGGGGCTACACCTTC,CASSQEGRGGYTF
TRBJ1-4,.,TRBV5-1,TRBD1,TGCGCCAGCAGCTTGGGGGGGACAGGGAATGAAAAACTGTTTTTT,CASSLGGTGNEKLFF
TRBJ2-7,few,TRBV6-1,TRBD2,TGTGCCAGCAGTGAGGGCCCTACTAGCGACGAGCAGTACTTC,CASSEGPTSDEQYF
TRBJ2-2,.,TRBV7-8,.,TGTGCCAGCAGCTTAGAGGCCCAAGGGGACACCGGGGAGCTGTTTTTT,CASSLEAQGDTGELFF
TRBJ1-2,.,TRBV3-1/TRBV3-2,.,TGTGCCAGCAGCTACCGCACGGGGGGCTACACCTTC,CASSYRTGGYTF
TRBJ1-6,few,TRBV9,.,TGTGCCAGCAGCGTAGCAGGGGTGGGTAATTCACCCCTCCACTTT,CASSVAGVGNSPLHF
TRBJ2-3,.,TRBV11-1,TRBD1,TGTGCCAGCAGCCCGGGACAGCCGGCAGATACGCAGTATTTT,CASSPGQPADTQYF
TRBJ1-4,.,TRBV6-6,TRBD1,TGTGCCAGCAGTAGGGGGGGACAGGGTAATGAAAAACTGTTTTTT,CASSRGGQGNEKLFF
TRBJ1-2,once,TRBV28,.,TGTGCCAGCAGTGGAGGGGCCAGAAACTATGGCTACACCTTC,CASSGGARNYGYTF
TRBJ2-1,.,TRBV11-2,.,TGTGCCAGCAGCTTCCAAAGAGGATACAATGAGCAGTTCTTC,CASSFQRGYNEQFF
TRBJ1-1,.,TRBV5-6,.,TGTGCCAGCAGCCAGTGGGAGGCCGGGGACACTGAAGCTTTCTTT,CASSQWEAGDTEAFF